This T cell receptor beta chain was documented in a study of T cell responses to AZD1222 COVID-19 vaccine. General study points: The donors showed a predominance of white British ancestry and of females, with possible underestimation of clonal diversity. Repertoire sampling happened only post peak T cell response. Recipients of two AZD1222 doses showed rising Spike-specific TCR breadth and depth. Seropositive at baseline were only a handful of AZD1222 recipients.

CDR3 size: 13 residues. Germline assignment: CDR1 WNHNN and CDR2 SYGVQD (reference sequence). To note about this clone: Its antigen is as yet unknown.

The method was immunoSEQ multiplex PCR; TCRdb's version includes in-frame clones alone and lacks a portion of them. Among under 150,000 clones listed, around 92% were seen once. The rearrangement joins TRBV10-1 to TRBJ2-3; D is perhaps TRBD1 or TRBD2 (5 bases each). The clonotype comes from an adult who received the AZD1222 COVID-19 vaccine. Here the sequenced sample was peripheral blood, taken 28 days after the second AZD1222 dose. CDR3: CASMGPNTDTQYF. CDR3 nucleotides: TGCGCTTCGATGGGACCGAACACAGATACGCAGTATTTT.